The next 18 T cell receptor beta chains were all read from a single sample in a study of identical twins. MiXCR, applied by TCRdb to the 5' RACE reads, yields one record per CDR3 protein. The data hold hundreds of thousands of distinct CDR3 sequences, with about 22% observed a single time. These data were also reused for a study on yellow fever vaccine responses in identical twins.

Sequenced sample: CD4+ T cells sorted from blood. The receptor set was obtained from a young woman in good health.

In its sample, this clonotype was seen a few times. This sequence joins TRBV12-3 or TRBV12-4 and TRBJ1-6, with D possibly being TRBD1 (5 bases). Trimming stripped 6 bases from V and 8 bases from J, with 11 bases between. This CDR3 contains 13 residues. The CDR3 loop is CASRNRLYSPLHF. CDR3 in DNA: TGTGCCAGCAGGAACAGGTTATATTCACCCCTCCACTTT.

V is TRBV11-1 and J is TRBJ2-3; 13 bases are a match to TRBD2. Germline V gene lookup returns CDR1 SGHAT and CDR2 FQDESV (reference sequence). With V trimmed by 5 bases and J by 2 bases, 10 bases remained unmatched. The CDR3 sequence is 18 residues long. The CDR3 DNA follows: TGTGCCAGCAGCGCAGGGACTAGCGGGAATAGTTTCACAGATACGCAGTATTTT. This sequence encodes CASSAGTSGNSFTDTQYF.

This clonotype was seen a handful of times. The chain employs TRBV5-1 and TRBJ2-1, with D perhaps being TRBD1 or TRBD2 (5 bases each). Germline loops: CDR1 SGHRS, CDR2 YFSETQ. This CDR3 spans 13 amino acids. V lost 5 bases and J lost 6, with 12 bases in between. The CDR3 reads CASRPIGGNEQFF. CDR3 coding DNA: TGCGCCAGCAGGCCGATTGGGGGCAATGAGCAGTTCTTC.

V gene TRBV6-6 combines with J gene TRBJ2-5; D uncertain. This CDR3 region has 13 residues. Deletions cut 5 bases from V and 3 bases from J, with 10 bases between. Per germline, CDR1 MNHNY and CDR2 SVGAGI (reference sequence). CDR3 DNA: TGTGCCAGCAGTAACCGGATGGAAGAGACCCAGTACTTC. Encoded protein: CASSNRMEETQYF.

The table lists this clonotype with a few counts. The J gene is TRBJ2-5, the V gene TRBV9, with D unclear. The V end lost 0 bases, the J end lost 2 bases, and 17 bases lay between the germline ends. Germline values: CDR1 SGDLS, CDR2 YYNGEE. The CDR3 consists of 17 residues. CDR3 residues: CASSVVCRRVLQETQYF. The CDR3 DNA reads as TGTGCCAGCAGCGTAGTATGCCGTCGGGTATTACAAGAGACCCAGTACTTC. Full variable domain (remainder filled in from reference TRBV9 and TRBJ2-5): DSGVTQTPKHLITATGQRVTLRCSPRSGDLSVYWYQQSLDQGLQFLIQYYNGEERAKGNILERFSAQQFPDLHSELNLSSLELGDSALYFCASSVVCRRVLQETQYFGPGTRLLVL.

This CDR3 is CASSPGQGPGWETQYF. In nucleotides, the CDR3 is TGCGCCAGCAGCCCGGGACAGGGCCCTGGGTGGGAGACCCAGTACTTC. V usage is TRBV5-1 and J usage is TRBJ2-5, with 9 bases fitting TRBD1. Germline assignment: CDR1 SGHRS and CDR2 YFSETQ. The CDR3 contains 16 residues. V shed 4 bases and J 5 bases; nucleotides not matched to a gene: 12.

The CDR3, as DNA: TGTGCCAGCAGCCCCCTTTCCTACAATGAGCAGTTCTTC. Translating it yields CASSPLSYNEQFF. The chain couples TRBV7-9 to TRBJ2-1; unclear D gene. The CDR3 runs to 13 residues. V was trimmed by 5 bases and J by 1 base, leaving 6 bases between them. CDR1 SEHNR and CDR2 FQNEAQ come from the germline V gene (reference sequence).

The chain has TRBV10-3 and TRBJ1-2; 11 nucleotides align to TRBD1. Germline CDR1 ENHRY, CDR2 SYGVKD. J gave up 7 bases and V 6 bases, and 4 bases lay outside the gene matches. This CDR3 comprises 13 residues. The CDR3 protein is CAISLGQGAGYTF. DNA of the CDR3: TGTGCCATCAGCCTCGGACAGGGGGCTGGCTACACCTTC.

This clonotype was detected only a few times. The chain has TRBV20-1 and TRBJ2-3, with 8 positions matching TRBD2. This CDR3 comprises 14 residues. Trimming cost V 6 bases and J 2 bases; bases outside gene matches: 7. Germline V CDR1 and CDR2: DFQATT, SNEGSKA (reference sequence). The CDR3 protein is CSAKSGSATDTQYF. The CDR3 DNA is TGCAGTGCCAAAAGCGGGAGCGCCACAGATACGCAGTATTTT.

V usage is TRBV7-6 and J usage is TRBJ2-3; 9 bases match TRBD2. CDR1 SGHVS and CDR2 FNYEAQ come from the germline V gene. V dropped 3 bases and J dropped 5; count of bases not matched to a gene: 15. The CDR3 runs to 18 residues. CDR3 in amino acids: CASSFGIIRGGAGDTQYF. CDR3 sequence (DNA): TGTGCCAGCAGCTTCGGGATTATCCGCGGGGGGGCCGGAGATACGCAGTATTTT.

This clonotype came up a few times. The CDR3 coding sequence is TGCGCCAGCAGCAACGGACAGATTAATGAAAAACTGTTTTTT. Protein: CASSNGQINEKLFF. The rearrangement uses TRBV5-1 and TRBJ1-4, with D perhaps matching TRBD1 (6 bases). This CDR3 comprises 14 residues. V dropped 4 bases and J dropped 4 bases, with 11 bases sitting between them. Germline CDR1 is SGHRS and CDR2 is YFSETQ.

This clonotype was counted only a few times. A junction end diverges from the germline sequence, so it may reflect a read error. The chain combines TRBV29-1 with TRBJ1-2, with a possible D match to TRBD1 (6 bases). The CDR3 runs to 12 residues. Germline lookup yields CDR1 SQVTM and CDR2 ANQGSEA. CDR3 in DNA: TGCAGCGTCGAAGAAGATGACAGGCACGGCACCTTC. Amino acids: CSVEEDDRHGTF.

A few counts support this clonotype. CDR3 sequence (DNA): TGTGCCAGCAGCCCTACTAGCGGGCAAGTTGACACCGGGGAGCTGTTTTTT. Translating gives CASSPTSGQVDTGELFF. The chain joins TRBV11-2 to TRBJ2-2; 9 bases are shared with TRBD2. The CDR3 totals 17 residues. CDR1 and CDR2 from the germline V gene are SGHAT and FQNNGV. V shed 5 bases, J shed 3 bases, and the junction held 10 bases outside the gene matches.

The chain employs TRBV5-1 and TRBJ2-1, with 7 nucleotides matching TRBD1. V shed 4 bases, J shed 1 base, and the junction held 5 bases outside the gene matches. CDR3 size: 15 residues. Germline values: CDR1 SGHRS, CDR2 YFSETQ. This CDR3 is CASSIGTVSYNEQFF. CDR3 nucleotides: TGCGCCAGCAGCATTGGGACAGTATCCTACAATGAGCAGTTCTTC. The entire variable domain, with the rest obtained from reference TRBV5-1 and TRBJ2-1, is as follows: KAGVTQTPRYLIKTRGQQVTLSCSPISGHRSVSWYQQTPGQGLQFLFEYFSETQRNKGNFPGRFSGRQFSNSRSEMNVSTLELGDSALYLCASSIGTVSYNEQFFGPGTRLTVL.

CDR3 coding DNA: TGTGCCACCAGTCCGACAGGGTTCTATGGCTACACCTTC. Translating it yields CATSPTGFYGYTF. The chain links TRBV15 to TRBJ1-2; 7 bases match TRBD1. The CDR3 extends over 13 amino acids. Germline CDR1 is LNHNV and CDR2 is YYDKDF (reference sequence). Germline trimming cut 6 bases from V and 4 bases from J; bases unmatched to any gene: 5.

In DNA form, the CDR3 reads TGTGCCAGCAGCTTGGGGCGGGGGGGACAAGAGACCCAGTACTTC. This encodes CASSLGRGGQETQYF. V is TRBV5-6 and J is TRBJ2-5; TRBD2 matches 9 bases. The V gene's germline CDR1 is SGHDT and CDR2 YYEEEE. The CDR3 is 15 amino acids. V shed 0 bases and J 2 bases; nucleotides not matched to a gene: 2.

The V and J genes are TRBV12-3 or TRBV12-4 and TRBJ2-7, with TRBD2 matching over 13 bases. The CDR3 totals 18 residues. Trimming cost V 8 bases and J 4 bases; bases outside gene matches: 17. The CDR3 nucleotides are TGTGCCAGCGGAAAACGAGTAATTGGACTAGCGGGAGTTTACGAGCAGTACTTC. This encodes CASGKRVIGLAGVYEQYF.

This clonotype occurred a few times. The rearrangement joins TRBV24-1 to TRBJ1-2; 9 bases line up with TRBD1. V shed 6 bases and J 4 bases; nucleotides not matched to a gene: 2. Germline V gene data show CDR1 as KGHDR and CDR2 as SFDVKD. This CDR3 is built from 13 residues. The CDR3 is CATSRDRVYGYTF. CDR3 sequence (DNA): TGTGCCACCAGTCGGGACAGGGTCTATGGCTACACCTTC.